A selection of T cell receptor beta chains follows, all from one sample in a study of post-analysis software for immune sequencing data. One entry per CDR3 protein results from TCRdb running MiXCR on the PCR reads. The sample contains fewer than 850,000 distinct CDR3 sequences, just over 45% of which appear only once. The sequenced sample consisted of blood. The receptors were gathered from a girl aged 10-17 years with multiple sclerosis. Each CDR3 is given with its conserved first and last residue. D genes are given only for firm matches. Expanded clones are given a class, and other clones once, few, many or no size at all.

v_gene: TRBV6-1
j_gene: TRBJ1-2
abundance: -
d_gene: -
CDR3aa: CAGGMLSRGYTF
CDR3nt: TGTGCCGGCGGAATGTTAAGTCGCGGCTACACCTTC

v_gene: TRBV5-4
j_gene: TRBJ2-1
abundance: -
d_gene: TRBD2
CDR3aa: CASSHGTSGDVLRNEQFF
CDR3nt: TGTGCCAGCAGTCACGGGACTAGCGGGGACGTACTGAGGAATGAGCAGTTCTTC

v_gene: TRBV6-2/TRBV6-3
j_gene: TRBJ2-1
abundance: -
d_gene: TRBD2
CDR3aa: CASISRGLAGSYNEQFF
CDR3nt: TGTGCCAGCATCTCTCGCGGTCTAGCGGGCTCCTACAATGAGCAGTTCTTC

v_gene: TRBV29-1
j_gene: TRBJ2-1
abundance: -
d_gene: TRBD2
CDR3aa: CSGSPSGASSYNEQFF
CDR3nt: TGCAGCGGGAGCCCTAGCGGGGCAAGCTCCTACAATGAGCAGTTCTTC

v_gene: TRBV20-1
j_gene: TRBJ2-7
abundance: -
d_gene: -
CDR3aa: CSASFRIDEQYF
CDR3nt: TGCAGTGCTAGCTTTCGGATCGATGAGCAGTACTTC

v_gene: TRBV29-1
j_gene: TRBJ1-1
abundance: few
d_gene: TRBD1
CDR3aa: CSVPPGQGAKAFF
CDR3nt: TGCAGCGTTCCCCCGGGACAGGGGGCGAAAGCTTTCTTT

v_gene: TRBV4-1
j_gene: TRBJ2-4
abundance: -
d_gene: TRBD2
CDR3aa: CASSQESAGAPNLLAKNIQYF
CDR3nt: TGCGCCAGCAGCCAAGAATCGGCGGGAGCTCCGAATCTACTAGCCAAAAACATTCAGTACTTC

v_gene: TRBV7-3
j_gene: TRBJ2-1
abundance: many
d_gene: -
CDR3aa: CASSLGQGRSEQFF
CDR3nt: TGTGCCAGCAGCTTAGGGCAGGGGAGAAGTGAGCAGTTCTTC

v_gene: TRBV20-1
j_gene: TRBJ2-3
abundance: few
d_gene: -
CDR3aa: CSASWRPSGGTQYF
CDR3nt: TGCAGTGCTAGTTGGAGGCCGTCCGGAGGGACGCAGTATTTT

v_gene: TRBV20-1
j_gene: TRBJ1-5
abundance: -
d_gene: -
CDR3aa: CSARVEGRQPQHF
CDR3nt: TGCAGTGCTAGAGTTGAGGGGAGACAGCCCCAGCATTTT

v_gene: TRBV6-5
j_gene: TRBJ2-1
abundance: -
d_gene: TRBD2
CDR3aa: CASRTVAGGPNEQFF
CDR3nt: TGTGCCAGCAGAACGGTAGCGGGAGGCCCCAATGAGCAGTTCTTC

v_gene: TRBV7-2
j_gene: TRBJ1-4
abundance: few
d_gene: TRBD1
CDR3aa: CASSRGTADNEKLFF
CDR3nt: TGTGCCAGCAGTCGTGGGACAGCCGATAATGAAAAACTGTTTTTT

v_gene: TRBV12-3/TRBV12-4
j_gene: TRBJ2-1
abundance: few
d_gene: -
CDR3aa: CASSALEGYNEQFF
CDR3nt: TGTGCCAGCAGTGCCCTTGAGGGCTACAATGAGCAGTTCTTC

v_gene: TRBV20-1
j_gene: TRBJ2-1
abundance: -
d_gene: -
CDR3aa: CSSRADVSSYNEQFF
CDR3nt: TGCAGCTCCCGGGCCGATGTGAGCTCCTACAATGAGCAGTTCTTC

v_gene: TRBV7-3
j_gene: TRBJ1-1
abundance: few
d_gene: -
CDR3aa: CASSLQPGLEAFF
CDR3nt: TGTGCCAGCAGCTTACAGCCGGGTCTTGAAGCTTTCTTT

v_gene: TRBV29-1
j_gene: TRBJ2-7
abundance: -
d_gene: TRBD1
CDR3aa: CSVESDRDDEQYF
CDR3nt: TGCAGCGTTGAGTCGGACAGGGACGATGAGCAGTACTTC

v_gene: TRBV12-3/TRBV12-4
j_gene: TRBJ2-7
abundance: -
d_gene: TRBD2
CDR3aa: CASRSTSGYEQYF
CDR3nt: TGTGCCAGCAGATCGACTAGCGGTTACGAGCAGTACTTC

v_gene: TRBV29-1
j_gene: TRBJ1-1
abundance: -
d_gene: -
CDR3aa: CSVGRVSEAFF
CDR3nt: TGCAGCGTTGGTAGGGTTTCTGAAGCTTTCTTT

v_gene: TRBV20-1
j_gene: TRBJ2-5
abundance: once
d_gene: -
CDR3aa: CSARTRGPQETQYF
CDR3nt: TGCAGTGCTAGAACGCGGGGTCCGCAAGAGACCCAGTACTTC

v_gene: TRBV20-1
j_gene: TRBJ2-5
abundance: -
d_gene: -
CDR3aa: CSAQGSGEETQYF
CDR3nt: TGCAGTGCTCAGGGGTCCGGAGAGGAGACCCAGTACTTC

v_gene: TRBV29-1
j_gene: TRBJ1-4
abundance: -
d_gene: -
CDR3aa: CSGGGLGEKLFF
CDR3nt: TGCAGCGGGGGGGGCCTGGGTGAAAAACTGTTTTTT

v_gene: TRBV27
j_gene: TRBJ1-4
abundance: -
d_gene: -
CDR3aa: CASSLFQRHEKLFF
CDR3nt: TGTGCCAGCAGTTTATTTCAGCGGCATGAAAAACTGTTTTTT

v_gene: TRBV20-1
j_gene: TRBJ2-7
abundance: -
d_gene: -
CDR3aa: CSASLDSGTYEQYF
CDR3nt: TGCAGTGCTTCCCTGGACAGTGGCACCTACGAGCAGTACTTC

v_gene: TRBV29-1
j_gene: TRBJ1-2
abundance: few
d_gene: -
CDR3aa: CSVELGYGYTF
CDR3nt: TGCAGCGTTGAGCTGGGCTATGGCTACACCTTC

v_gene: TRBV12-3/TRBV12-4
j_gene: TRBJ2-3
abundance: -
d_gene: TRBD2
CDR3aa: CASSPGLAGGETDTQYF
CDR3nt: TGTGCCAGCAGTCCCGGACTAGCGGGAGGGGAGACAGATACGCAGTATTTT

v_gene: TRBV28
j_gene: TRBJ2-7
abundance: many
d_gene: TRBD2
CDR3aa: CASRLAGAYEQYF
CDR3nt: TGTGCCAGTCGACTAGCGGGAGCCTACGAGCAGTACTTC

v_gene: TRBV25-1
j_gene: TRBJ1-2
abundance: -
d_gene: -
CDR3aa: CASSESGDGYGYTF
CDR3nt: TGTGCCAGCAGTGAATCGGGGGACGGGTATGGCTACACCTTC

v_gene: TRBV14
j_gene: TRBJ2-7
abundance: -
d_gene: -
CDR3aa: CASSQDWSSYEQYF
CDR3nt: TGTGCCAGCAGCCAAGATTGGAGCTCCTACGAGCAGTACTTC

v_gene: TRBV4-1
j_gene: TRBJ2-1
abundance: -
d_gene: TRBD2
CDR3aa: CASSQGRFGAGTDEQFF
CDR3nt: TGCGCCAGCAGCCAAGGTCGGTTTGGAGCGGGAACCGATGAGCAGTTCTTC

v_gene: TRBV20-1
j_gene: TRBJ2-7
abundance: -
d_gene: -
CDR3aa: CSARDSRRTGNEQYF
CDR3nt: TGCAGTGCTAGAGATTCTCGTCGGACCGGGAACGAGCAGTACTTC

v_gene: TRBV29-1
j_gene: TRBJ2-1
abundance: few
d_gene: -
CDR3aa: CSVGSGVFYNEQFF
CDR3nt: TGCAGCGTTGGATCGGGGGTCTTTTACAATGAGCAGTTCTTC

v_gene: TRBV5-1
j_gene: TRBJ2-5
abundance: -
d_gene: TRBD1
CDR3aa: CASSSPVRTGDSDEQYF
CDR3nt: TGCGCCAGCAGCTCCCCAGTTAGGACAGGGGATTCGGATGAGCAGTACTTC

v_gene: TRBV6-5
j_gene: TRBJ1-2
abundance: -
d_gene: TRBD1
CDR3aa: CASSYRTGARNYGYTF
CDR3nt: TGTGCCAGCAGTTACCGGACAGGGGCCCGTAACTATGGCTACACCTTC

v_gene: TRBV24-1
j_gene: TRBJ2-1
abundance: -
d_gene: TRBD2
CDR3aa: CATSDPGLAGGSYNEQFF
CDR3nt: TGTGCCACCAGTGACCCGGGACTAGCGGGGGGCTCCTACAATGAGCAGTTCTTC

v_gene: TRBV14
j_gene: TRBJ2-1
abundance: -
d_gene: -
CDR3aa: CASSRPFQGSWYNEQFF
CDR3nt: TGTGCCAGCAGCCGCCCTTTTCAGGGAAGTTGGTACAATGAGCAGTTCTTC

v_gene: TRBV7-9
j_gene: TRBJ2-7
abundance: -
d_gene: TRBD1
CDR3aa: CASSIGTGPDEQYF
CDR3nt: TGTGCCAGCAGCATCGGGACAGGGCCCGACGAGCAGTACTTC

v_gene: TRBV5-6
j_gene: TRBJ1-2
abundance: few
d_gene: -
CDR3aa: CASSFQEVAGYTF
CDR3nt: TGTGCCAGCAGCTTTCAGGAGGTTGCTGGCTACACCTTC

v_gene: TRBV12-3/TRBV12-4
j_gene: TRBJ2-7
abundance: few
d_gene: -
CDR3aa: CASSFWGDTQYF
CDR3nt: TGTGCCAGCAGTTTTTGGGGGGATACCCAGTACTTC

v_gene: TRBV4-1
j_gene: TRBJ1-1
abundance: -
d_gene: -
CDR3aa: CASSQPGFHTEAFF
CDR3nt: TGCGCCAGCAGCCAACCAGGGTTCCACACTGAAGCTTTCTTT

v_gene: TRBV7-8
j_gene: TRBJ1-1
abundance: -
d_gene: -
CDR3aa: CASSLTWSSVGNTEAFF
CDR3nt: TGTGCCAGCAGCTTAACCTGGAGCAGTGTAGGGAACACTGAAGCTTTCTTT

v_gene: TRBV29-1
j_gene: TRBJ2-1
abundance: -
d_gene: -
CDR3aa: CSVEGARRYNEQFF
CDR3nt: TGCAGCGTTGAAGGGGCCAGACGCTACAATGAGCAGTTCTTC

v_gene: TRBV9
j_gene: TRBJ1-5
abundance: -
d_gene: -
CDR3aa: CASSVRTDQPQHF
CDR3nt: TGTGCCAGCAGCGTGCGGACAGATCAGCCCCAGCATTTT

v_gene: TRBV24-1
j_gene: TRBJ2-5
abundance: -
d_gene: TRBD1
CDR3aa: CATSDWDRSETQYF
CDR3nt: TGTGCCACCAGTGATTGGGACAGGTCTGAGACCCAGTACTTC

v_gene: TRBV29-1
j_gene: TRBJ2-1
abundance: many
d_gene: -
CDR3aa: CSASDGVYNEQFF
CDR3nt: TGCAGCGCCTCGGACGGAGTCTACAATGAGCAGTTCTTC

v_gene: TRBV7-9
j_gene: TRBJ2-2
abundance: once
d_gene: -
CDR3aa: CASSPEFGELFF
CDR3nt: TGTGCCAGCAGCCCAGAGTTCGGGGAGCTGTTTTTT

v_gene: TRBV11-2
j_gene: TRBJ2-7
abundance: few
d_gene: -
CDR3aa: CASSRLPLYEQYF
CDR3nt: TGTGCCAGCAGTAGGCTACCCCTCTACGAGCAGTACTTC

v_gene: TRBV24-1
j_gene: TRBJ2-7
abundance: -
d_gene: -
CDR3aa: CATSVLGGSYNEQYF
CDR3nt: TGTGCCACCAGTGTCTTGGGCGGGTCCTACAATGAGCAGTACTTC

v_gene: TRBV15
j_gene: TRBJ2-4
abundance: -
d_gene: TRBD1
CDR3aa: CATSGTGETLAKNIQYF
CDR3nt: TGTGCCACCAGCGGCACAGGGGAAACCCTAGCCAAAAACATTCAGTACTTC

v_gene: TRBV27
j_gene: TRBJ2-7
abundance: -
d_gene: -
CDR3aa: CASSPGTRGTYEQYF
CDR3nt: TGTGCCAGCAGTCCCGGGACGAGGGGCACCTACGAGCAGTACTTC

v_gene: TRBV28
j_gene: TRBJ2-5
abundance: few
d_gene: -
CDR3aa: CASSFSGLETQYF
CDR3nt: TGTGCCAGCAGTTTCTCGGGGCTAGAGACCCAGTACTTC

v_gene: TRBV19
j_gene: TRBJ2-3
abundance: -
d_gene: -
CDR3aa: CASSIDDSPSTDTQYF
CDR3nt: TGTGCCAGTAGTATTGACGACTCACCTAGCACAGATACGCAGTATTTT

v_gene: TRBV29-1
j_gene: TRBJ1-2
abundance: -
d_gene: TRBD1
CDR3aa: CSVSEGAYGYTF
CDR3nt: TGCAGCGTTTCAGAGGGGGCCTATGGCTACACCTTC

v_gene: TRBV29-1
j_gene: TRBJ2-5
abundance: -
d_gene: TRBD1
CDR3aa: CSGRTGEETQYF
CDR3nt: TGCAGCGGACGGACAGGGGAAGAGACCCAGTACTTC

v_gene: TRBV20-1
j_gene: TRBJ2-7
abundance: -
d_gene: -
CDR3aa: CSAMRTGTLYEQYF
CDR3nt: TGCAGTGCTATGCGTACAGGGACCCTCTACGAGCAGTACTTC

v_gene: TRBV10-1
j_gene: TRBJ2-7
abundance: once
d_gene: -
CDR3aa: CASSESGARGYEQYF
CDR3nt: TGCGCCAGCAGTGAGTCGGGGGCGAGAGGCTACGAGCAGTACTTC

v_gene: TRBV10-3
j_gene: TRBJ2-3
abundance: -
d_gene: -
CDR3aa: CAISEHPSTDTQYF
CDR3nt: TGTGCCATCAGTGAGCACCCTAGCACAGATACGCAGTATTTT

v_gene: TRBV28
j_gene: TRBJ2-7
abundance: -
d_gene: -
CDR3aa: CASSLVTDEQYF
CDR3nt: TGTGCCAGCAGTTTAGTGACGGACGAGCAGTACTTC

v_gene: TRBV9
j_gene: TRBJ2-1
abundance: -
d_gene: TRBD2
CDR3aa: CASSVGLAGVGVNEQFF
CDR3nt: TGTGCCAGCAGCGTGGGACTAGCGGGAGTCGGGGTCAATGAGCAGTTCTTC

v_gene: TRBV7-9
j_gene: TRBJ2-5
abundance: -
d_gene: TRBD2
CDR3aa: CASSSGLAGIKETQYF
CDR3nt: TGTGCCAGCAGCTCAGGACTAGCGGGAATAAAAGAGACCCAGTACTTC

v_gene: TRBV12-3/TRBV12-4
j_gene: TRBJ1-2
abundance: -
d_gene: -
CDR3aa: CASSLTGTGNYGYTF
CDR3nt: TGTGCCAGCAGTTTAACAGGGACGGGGAACTATGGCTACACCTTC